The 19 T cell receptor beta chains listed next were all sequenced from one sample in a study of blood T cell repertoires in COVID-19. Data came from immunoSEQ multiplex PCR; TCRdb stores just in-frame clones and leaves some out. This sample carries about 190,000 clones, roughly 73% of them seen once, and the ten largest clones take approximately 3%. Sequenced input: peripheral blood. These receptors came from an elderly woman with active or convalescent COVID-19.

This rearrangement joins TRBV28 to TRBJ1-2, with a weak D call TRBD1 (6 bases). In germline, CDR1 is MDHEN, CDR2 SYDVKM. CDR3 length equals 17 residues. Deletions cut 5 bases from V and 7 bases from J, with 26 bases between. This chain's CDR3 is CASSNLFGYRVGSGYTF. CDR3 DNA: TGTGCCAGCAGTAATTTATTCGGTTACAGGGTGGGGAGTGGCTACACCTTC.

V and J are TRBV28 and TRBJ1-2; no clear D gene. Germline CDR1 is MDHEN and CDR2 is SYDVKM. V lost 1 base to trimming and J lost 8 bases, with 14 bases between them. This CDR3 has 14 residues. CDR3 DNA: TGTGCCAGCAGTTTATCCATGCCTAGTGGGGGCTACACCTTC. Protein: CASSLSMPSGGYTF.

The chain recombines TRBV2 with TRBJ2-2, with D possibly matching TRBD1 (5 bases). Germline CDR1 and CDR2: SNHLY and FYNNEI. The CDR3 length is 13 residues. The ends were cut back, 11 bases at V and 7 bases at J, with 17 bases in the middle. CDR3 loop: CASGLVRGGELFF. DNA of the CDR3: TGTGCCTCAGGCCTAGTAAGGGGCGGGGAGCTGTTTTTT.

The CDR3 DNA sequence: TGTGCCAGCAGTTCCCATCAGGGTGGCCCGCTCACCTTC. Its translation is CASSSHQGGPLTF. The rearrangement uses TRBV28 and TRBJ1-2, with D possibly being TRBD1 (5 bases). Germline CDR1 is MDHEN and CDR2 is SYDVKM. The CDR3 is made up of 13 amino acids. Trimming shortened V by 4 bases and J by 13 bases, and 19 bases separated the two germline ends.

V and J are TRBV4-3 and TRBJ1-1; D unresolved. The length of the CDR3 is 16 residues. Trimming removed 1 base from V and 6 bases from J, with 18 bases in between. CDR1 and CDR2 from the germline V gene are LGHNA and YSLEER. The CDR3 region is CASSQGEAWGDAEAFF. DNA for the CDR3: TGCGCCAGCAGCCAAGGGGAGGCTTGGGGTGACGCTGAAGCTTTCTTT.

This clone was seen a handful of times. V gene TRBV19 combines with J gene TRBJ1-2, with D maybe TRBD1 (5 bases). This CDR3 is built from 12 residues. Trimming took 3 bases from V and 6 from J, leaving 8 bases between them. Germline V gene sequence: CDR1 LNHDA, CDR2 SQIVND (reference sequence). The CDR3 spells CASSIRQHGYTF. CDR3 DNA sequence: TGTGCCAGTAGTATCCGACAGCATGGCTACACCTTC. The full variable domain, its missing parts supplied by reference TRBV19 and TRBJ1-2, is DGGITQSPKYLFRKEGQNVTLSCEQNLNHDAMYWYRQDPGQGLRLIYYSQIVNDFQKGDIAEGYSVSREKKESFPLTVTSAQKNPTAFYLCASSIRQHGYTFGSGTRLTVV.

The DNA of the CDR3 is TGCGCCAGCAGCCTGGACAGGGGTCATTCACCCCTCCACTTT. It is translated as CASSLDRGHSPLHF. The chain has TRBV5-1 and TRBJ1-6; 9 positions match TRBD1. Trimming at V came to 4 bases and at J to 8 bases, leaving 4 bases not matched to a gene. The CDR3 has 14 residues. The germline gives CDR1 SGHRS, CDR2 YFSETQ.

The V gene is TRBV20-1, the J gene TRBJ1-1; perhaps TRBD1 as D (5 bases). Between the trimmed V and J ends, which lost 5 bases and 1 base, there was a span of 11 bases. The CDR3 is 13 residues long. CDR1 is DFQATT and CDR2 is SNEGSKA in the germline V gene (reference sequence). The CDR3 DNA sequence: TGCAGTGCTCGTGTGGGGGGGAACACTGAAGCTTTCTTT. It translates to CSARVGGNTEAFF.

The chain is built from TRBV7-6 and TRBJ1-4; D is ambiguous. This CDR3 contains 15 residues. Trimming left V 1 base short and J 0 bases short, with 6 bases between. From germline, CDR1 is SGHVS and CDR2 FNYEAQ. The CDR3 nucleotides are TGTGCCAGCAGCTTAGGACTGGCAACTAATGAAAAACTGTTTTTT. This encodes CASSLGLATNEKLFF. Full variable domain (outside the CDR3, taken from reference TRBV7-6 and TRBJ1-4): GAGVSQSPRYKVTKRGQDVALRCDPISGHVSLYWYRQALGQGPEFLTYFNYEAQQDKSGLPNDRFSAERPEGSISTLTIQRTEQRDSAMYRCASSLGLATNEKLFFGSGTQLSVL.

This chain joins TRBV7-3 and TRBJ1-2, with D possibly being TRBD1 (5 bases). CDR3 length: 13 residues. Per the germline V gene, CDR1 is SGHTA and CDR2 is FQGTGA. V shed 1 base and J shed 8 bases, with 11 bases lying between them. The CDR3 DNA sequence: TGTGCCAGCAGCTTAAGTGGAGGGGTGGGCTACACCTTC. It is translated as CASSLSGGVGYTF.

The J gene is TRBJ1-3, the V gene TRBV6-6, with 8 bases matching TRBD1. The CDR3 totals 13 residues. J gave up 4 bases and V 6 bases, and 2 bases lay outside the gene matches. CDR1 MNHNY and CDR2 SVGAGI come from the germline V gene (reference sequence). The CDR3 coding sequence is TGTGCCAGCAGCTCAGGGGGCGGAAACACCATATATTTT. Its translation is CASSSGGGNTIYF.

The count of this clone is one. The V and J genes are TRBV6-5 and TRBJ1-2; D call uncertain. The CDR3 has 13 residues. V was trimmed by 7 bases and J by 3 bases, leaving 12 bases between them. Per the germline V gene, CDR1 is MNHEY and CDR2 is SVGAGI. The CDR3 loop is CASTQQRDYGYTF. The CDR3 DNA reads TGTGCCAGCACCCAACAACGGGACTATGGCTACACCTTC.

The chain uses TRBV5-4 and TRBJ1-6; 7 bases line up with TRBD1. The junction had 3 bases not matched to a gene; V was cut back by 3 bases and J by 6 bases. The CDR3 totals 14 residues. The germline CDR1 and CDR2 sequences are SGHNT and YYREEE (reference sequence). CDR3 coding DNA: TGTGCCAGCAGCTCAGGACAGGCTAATTCACCCCTCCACTTT. This gives the protein CASSSGQANSPLHF. Combining the CDR3 with reference TRBV5-4 and TRBJ1-6 gives the whole variable domain ETGVTQSPTHLIKTRGQQVTLRCSSQSGHNTVSWYQQALGQGPQFIFQYYREEENGRGNFPPRFSGLQFPNYSSELNVNALELDDSALYLCASSSGQANSPLHFGNGTRLTVT.

This clone was detected only a few times. The chain combines TRBV5-5 with TRBJ1-2, with D maybe TRBD1 (6 bases). V lost 3 bases and J 7 bases, leaving 19 bases between the germline ends. Germline CDR1 and CDR2: SGHKS and YYEKEE (reference sequence). The CDR3 consists of 15 residues. The CDR3 sequence is CASSSTGVGQGGYTF. CDR3 nucleotides: TGTGCCAGCAGCTCGACAGGCGTGGGGCAGGGTGGCTACACCTTC.

This clone was picked up one time. The rearrangement links TRBV5-6 to TRBJ2-7; TRBD2 might be the D (6 bases). V was cut by 1 base and J by 5 bases, with 25 bases left in between. The germline V gene has CDR1 SGHDT and CDR2 YYEEEE. The CDR3 runs 18 residues. CDR3 residues: CASSLPQGGLFHLDEQYF. The CDR3 DNA reads as TGTGCCAGCAGCTTGCCTCAGGGAGGCCTCTTTCACCTGGACGAGCAGTACTTC.

The rearrangement joins TRBV19 to TRBJ1-5, with D perhaps TRBD1 (6 bases). CDR1 is LNHDA, CDR2 SQIVND, per germline (reference sequence). This CDR3 contains 15 residues. V was cut by 6 bases and J by 0 bases, with 12 bases left in between. The CDR3 bases are TGTGCCAGTAGCGGACAGACCTATAGCAATCAGCCCCAGCATTTT. This sequence encodes CASSGQTYSNQPQHF.

The genes are TRBV6-5 and TRBJ2-2; TRBD1 matches 9 bases. This CDR3 comprises 14 residues. V dropped 5 bases and J dropped 8; count of bases not matched to a gene: 6. Germline-derived CDR1 and CDR2 are MNHEY and SVGAGI. The CDR3 DNA sequence: TGTGCCAGCAGTCAGGGACAGGGTAGGGGGGAGCTGTTTTTT. This codes for CASSQGQGRGELFF.

The rearrangement links TRBV6-2 or TRBV6-3 to TRBJ2-7; a weak D match, TRBD1 (5 bases). The CDR3 contains 13 residues. Germline V lookup: CDR1 MNHEY, CDR2 SVGEGT. The V end was cut by 4 bases, the J end by 6 bases, with 13 bases between. The chain's CDR3 is CASSLYRSLEQYF. CDR3 DNA: TGTGCCAGCAGTTTGTACAGGTCCCTCGAGCAGTACTTC.

V gene TRBV5-1 combines with J gene TRBJ2-7; D perhaps matches TRBD1 (6 bases). The germline V and J ends were trimmed by 4 bases and 5 bases, with 10 bases remaining between them. The germline CDR1 and CDR2 sequences are SGHRS and YFSETQ. The CDR3 has 12 amino acids. This CDR3 reads CASSPQGNEQYF. The CDR3 region has the DNA TGCGCCAGCAGCCCACAGGGTAACGAGCAGTACTTC.